The 13 T cell receptor beta chains below were found in one sample sequenced in a study of beta chain features in type 1 diabetes. The authors reverse transcribed all of the isolated RNA, so sequencing captured expressed TCRB transcripts. Using immunoSEQ multiplex PCR, the repertoire was profiled, and TCRdb retains in-frame clones only, with some absent. The data show about 400,000 clones, around an eighth seen once. These TCRs are of unknown antigen specificity. General study points: Moderate yet significant TCRB CDR3 shortening was seen in Type 1 diabetes patients in all four CD4+ subsets.

The sample consisted of naive CD4+ T cells from blood. These receptors came from a woman under 30 with type 1 diabetes.

This clone occurred a few times. V is TRBV15 and J is TRBJ1-5, with 9 bases identical to TRBD1. V lost 7 bases and J lost 2; bases outside the gene matches: 3. Per the germline V gene, CDR1 is LNHNV and CDR2 is YYDKDF (reference sequence). This CDR3 is built from 14 residues. The CDR3 reads CATNRDRGNQPQHF. In DNA form, the CDR3 reads TGTGCCACCAACCGGGACAGGGGCAATCAGCCCCAGCATTTT.

This clone has just a few counts. V and J are TRBV28 and TRBJ2-3; D remains unclear. The CDR3 runs 12 residues. Germline assignment: CDR1 MDHEN and CDR2 SYDVKM. Trimming left V 2 bases short and J 11 bases short, with 11 bases between. The CDR3 bases are TGTGCCAGCAGTTTAGATCTAGTGGAGCAGTATTTT. Residues: CASSLDLVEQYF.

In its sample, this clone was seen a few times. The chain uses TRBV5-1 and TRBJ2-5, with D perhaps matching TRBD2 (6 bases). The germline gives CDR1 SGHRS, CDR2 YFSETQ. The CDR3 has 15 amino acids. V was shortened by 3 bases and J by 1 base, with 13 bases between the two germline ends. The CDR3 spells CASSSVAGPQETQYF. The DNA for the CDR3 is TGCGCCAGCAGCTCCGTTGCGGGACCCCAAGAGACCCAGTACTTC. Using reference TRBV5-1 and TRBJ2-5 for the parts outside the CDR3, the full variable domain is KAGVTQTPRYLIKTRGQQVTLSCSPISGHRSVSWYQQTPGQGLQFLFEYFSETQRNKGNFPGRFSGRQFSNSRSEMNVSTLELGDSALYLCASSSVAGPQETQYFGPGTRLLVL.

This rearrangement joins TRBV5-4 to TRBJ2-1, with a weak D call TRBD1 (5 bases). Trimming took 2 bases from V and 0 from J, leaving 12 bases between them. CDR3 size: 16 residues. CDR1 and CDR2 (germline): SGHNT, YYREEE (reference sequence). In nucleotides, the CDR3 is TGTGCCAGCAGCTTAGCAGGGCCATCCTCCTACAATGAGCAGTTCTTC. It is translated as CASSLAGPSSYNEQFF.

The rearrangement uses TRBV18 and TRBJ2-5; no definite D call. The CDR3 covers 15 residues. Trimming cost V 8 bases and J 5 bases, with 21 bases left between them. Germline values: CDR1 KGHSH, CDR2 LQKENI. This CDR3 is CASTTSQATSETQYF. The CDR3 nucleotides are TGTGCCAGCACCACGAGCCAGGCCACATCGGAGACCCAGTACTTC.

This clone was counted a few times. The genes are TRBV11-2 and TRBJ1-4; D ambiguous. Per germline, CDR1 SGHAT and CDR2 FQNNGV. The CDR3 sequence is 15 residues long. Trimming took off 0 bases at V and 8 bases at J, with 13 bases between the two ends. Here the CDR3 reads CASSLDTRSEEKLFF. CDR3 in DNA: TGTGCCAGCAGCTTAGATACGAGGTCTGAAGAAAAACTGTTTTTT.

The chain recombines TRBV2 with TRBJ2-1; D gene unclear. This CDR3 spans 11 amino acids. Per the germline V gene, CDR1 is SNHLY and CDR2 is FYNNEI. V dropped 4 bases and J dropped 5 bases, with 3 bases sitting between them. Written as DNA, the CDR3 is TGTGCCAGCAGTGTCGACAATGAGCAGTTCTTC. Translated, it gives CASSVDNEQFF.

The gene calls are TRBV28 and TRBJ2-1, with a weak D call TRBD1 (6 bases). The germline V gene has CDR1 MDHEN and CDR2 SYDVKM. V was pared by 8 bases and J by 8 bases, with 22 bases between. The CDR3 loop spans 15 amino acids. As DNA, the CDR3 is TGTGCCAGCGACAGCCGGGGACAACCATGGTATGAGCAGTTCTTC. Its translation is CASDSRGQPWYEQFF.

A few counts support this clone. The chain employs TRBV7-9 and TRBJ2-3, with D uncertain. Trimming pared 4 bases from V and 1 base from J, leaving 3 bases between. CDR1 is SEHNR and CDR2 is FQNEAQ in the germline V gene (reference sequence). The CDR3 covers 12 residues. CDR3 loop: CASSSGTDTQYF. The CDR3 DNA reads as TGTGCCAGCAGCTCCGGCACAGATACGCAGTATTTT.

This rearrangement joins TRBV5-4 to TRBJ1-2, with 8 bases that match TRBD1. Trimming removed 4 bases from V and 5 bases from J; junction bases left unmatched: 13. This CDR3 is 16 amino acids long. Germline CDR1 is SGHNT and CDR2 is YYREEE (reference sequence). CDR3 protein: CASSLSNGRGQYGYTF. DNA of the CDR3: TGTGCCAGCAGCCTAAGTAATGGCAGGGGGCAGTATGGCTACACCTTC.

This chain connects TRBV19 to TRBJ1-1; perhaps TRBD1 as D (5 bases). Germline assignment: CDR1 LNHDA and CDR2 SQIVND (reference sequence). The CDR3 loop spans 15 amino acids. The germline V and J ends were trimmed by 4 bases and 0 bases, with 12 bases remaining between them. CDR3 nucleotide sequence: TGTGCCAGTAGTACCCGACAGTCAATGAACACTGAAGCTTTCTTT. This encodes CASSTRQSMNTEAFF.

This clone showed up just a few times. V and J are TRBV11-1 and TRBJ2-7; TRBD1 matches 8 bases. CDR1 is SGHAT, CDR2 FQDESV, per germline (reference sequence). This CDR3 has 13 residues. The junction had 3 bases not matched to a gene; V was cut back by 4 bases and J by 4 bases. CDR3 DNA: TGTGCCAGCAGCTGGCGGGACAGGTACGAGCAGTACTTC. This sequence encodes CASSWRDRYEQYF.

This chain links TRBV7-9 with TRBJ2-7; no clear D gene. V dropped 5 bases and J dropped 3 bases, with 14 bases sitting between them. Germline V gene lookup returns CDR1 SEHNR and CDR2 FQNEAQ (reference sequence). There are 14 residues in the CDR3. DNA of the CDR3: TGTGCCAGCAGCCCTTCTGCGGCTCACTACGAGCAGTACTTC. Amino acids: CASSPSAAHYEQYF. Variable domain in full (rest from reference TRBV7-9 and TRBJ2-7): DTGVSQNPRHKITKRGQNVTFRCDPISEHNRLYWYRQTLGQGPEFLTYFQNEAQLEKSRLLSDRFSAERPKGSFSTLEIQRTEQGDSAMYLCASSPSAAHYEQYFGPGTRLTVT.